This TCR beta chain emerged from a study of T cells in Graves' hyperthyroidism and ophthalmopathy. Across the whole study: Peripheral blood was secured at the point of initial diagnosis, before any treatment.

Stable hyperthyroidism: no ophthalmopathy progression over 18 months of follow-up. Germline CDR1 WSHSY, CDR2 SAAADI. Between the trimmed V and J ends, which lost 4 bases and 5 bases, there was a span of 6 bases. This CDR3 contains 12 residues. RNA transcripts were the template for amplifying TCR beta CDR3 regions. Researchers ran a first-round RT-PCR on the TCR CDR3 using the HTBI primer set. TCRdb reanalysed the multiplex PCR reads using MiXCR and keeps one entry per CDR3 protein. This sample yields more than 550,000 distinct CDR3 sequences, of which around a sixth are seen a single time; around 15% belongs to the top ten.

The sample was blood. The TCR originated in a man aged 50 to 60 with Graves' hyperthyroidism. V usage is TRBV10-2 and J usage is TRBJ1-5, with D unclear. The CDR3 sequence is CASSVWDQPQHF. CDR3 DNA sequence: TGCGCCAGCAGTGTCTGGGATCAGCCCCAGCATTTT.